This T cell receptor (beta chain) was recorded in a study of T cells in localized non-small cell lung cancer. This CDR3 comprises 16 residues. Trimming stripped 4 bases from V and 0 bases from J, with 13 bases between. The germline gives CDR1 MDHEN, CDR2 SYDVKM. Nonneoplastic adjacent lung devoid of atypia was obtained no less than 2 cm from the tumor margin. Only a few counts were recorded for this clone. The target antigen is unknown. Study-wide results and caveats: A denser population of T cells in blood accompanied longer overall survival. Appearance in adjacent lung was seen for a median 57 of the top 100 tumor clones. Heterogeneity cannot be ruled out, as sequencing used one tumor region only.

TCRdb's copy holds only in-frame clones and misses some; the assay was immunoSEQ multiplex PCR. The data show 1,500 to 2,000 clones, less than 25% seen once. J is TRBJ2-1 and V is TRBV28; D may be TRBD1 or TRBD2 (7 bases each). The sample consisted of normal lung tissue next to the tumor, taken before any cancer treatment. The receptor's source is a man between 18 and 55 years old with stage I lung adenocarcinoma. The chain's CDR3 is CASSWDSGNSYNEQFF. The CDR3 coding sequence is TGTGCCAGCAGTTGGGACAGCGGGAACTCCTACAATGAGCAGTTCTTC. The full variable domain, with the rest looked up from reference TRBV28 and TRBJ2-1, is DVKVTQSSRYLVKRTGEKVFLECVQDMDHENMFWYRQDPGLGLRLIYFSYDVKMKEKGDIPEGYSVSREKKERFSLILESASTNQTSMYLCASSWDSGNSYNEQFFGPGTRLTVL.